These 20 T cell receptor beta chains originate from one sample sequenced in a study of Graves' ophthalmopathy and Graves' hyperthyroidism. RNA transcripts were the template, and TCR beta CDR3 regions were amplified from them. First-round RT-PCR relied on HTBI primers, and a second-round multiplex PCR came next. TCRdb reprocessed the multiplex PCR reads with MiXCR, giving one entry per CDR3 protein. This repertoire shows 560,000 or so distinct CDR3 sequences, under 40% found once; its top ten account for around 4%. Specimen: peripheral blood or thyroid tissue (not recorded which). These TCRs come from an adult man with Graves' hyperthyroidism.

Many counts were recorded for this clonotype. The rearrangement links TRBV4-1 to TRBJ2-7; 8 bases map to TRBD2. The trim removed 0 bases at V and 2 bases at J, leaving 3 bases unmatched. This CDR3 contains 15 residues. Germline values: CDR1 MGHRA, CDR2 YSYEKL. The CDR3 DNA reads as TGCGCCAGCAGCCAAGAAACAGCGGGGGCCTACGAGCAGTACTTC. Protein product: CASSQETAGAYEQYF.

This clonotype was seen many times. The J gene is TRBJ1-1, the V gene TRBV19; D call uncertain. This CDR3 is 14 amino acids long. V was clipped by 2 bases and J by 0 bases, with 7 bases between them. Germline V lookup: CDR1 LNHDA, CDR2 SQIVND (reference sequence). CDR3 amino acids: CASSITLMNTEAFF. CDR3 in DNA: TGTGCCAGTAGTATAACGCTTATGAACACTGAAGCTTTCTTT.

This clonotype was seen at least ten times. The chain carries TRBV12-3 or TRBV12-4 and TRBJ2-7, with 8 positions matching TRBD2. V lost 6 bases and J lost 3; bases outside the gene matches: 4. The CDR3 consists of 13 residues. CDR3 sequence (DNA): TGTGCCAGCAGCTTAAGCGGGGGCTACGAGCAGTACTTC. Its translation: CASSLSGGYEQYF.

The V gene is TRBV7-9, the J gene TRBJ1-6; D uncertain. V lost 8 bases to trimming and J lost 2 bases, with 16 bases between them. Germline lookup yields CDR1 SEHNR and CDR2 FQNEAQ (reference sequence). The CDR3 totals 16 residues. The CDR3 sequence: CASDPSGRTYNSPLHF. The CDR3 DNA reads as TGTGCCAGCGACCCTAGCGGGAGGACCTATAATTCACCCCTCCACTTT.

This clonotype has a count of ten or more. This chain connects TRBV3-1 to TRBJ2-7, with TRBD2 as a possible D gene (6 bases). The CDR3 contains 12 residues. The V end lost 6 bases, the J end lost 3 bases, and 9 bases lay between the germline ends. The V gene's germline CDR1 is LGHDT and CDR2 YNNKEL (reference sequence). The CDR3 sequence: CASSQDYYEQYF. As DNA, the CDR3 is TGTGCCAGCAGTCAGGACTACTACGAGCAGTACTTC.

This clonotype was counted at least ten times. Its ends do not fully match the called genes, so a read error is possible. The J gene is TRBJ2-2, the V gene TRBV7-2; unclear D gene. CDR3 length: 12 amino acids. The germline V gene encodes CDR1 SGHTA and CDR2 FQGNSA. CDR3 loop: CASSPNTGELFF. The CDR3 DNA is TGCGCCAGCAGTCCGAACACCGGGGAGCTGTTTTTT.

This clonotype was seen a few times. This chain links TRBV19 with TRBJ2-5; D unresolved. This CDR3 is built from 14 residues. V gave up 6 bases and J gave up 1 base, with 12 bases separating them. Germline V gene lookup returns CDR1 LNHDA and CDR2 SQIVND (reference sequence). CDR3 bases: TGTGCCAGTAGCGTATTTGGCTTCCAAGAGACCCAGTACTTC. The encoded protein is CASSVFGFQETQYF. Full variable domain (remainder filled in from reference TRBV19 and TRBJ2-5): DGGITQSPKYLFRKEGQNVTLSCEQNLNHDAMYWYRQDPGQGLRLIYYSQIVNDFQKGDIAEGYSVSREKKESFPLTVTSAQKNPTAFYLCASSVFGFQETQYFGPGTRLLVL.

The rearrangement links TRBV6-5 to TRBJ1-1; the D is unclear. Germline CDR1 MNHEY, CDR2 SVGAGI. Between the trimmed V and J ends, which lost 0 bases and 5 bases, there was a span of 10 bases. The CDR3 runs 14 residues. The CDR3 DNA follows: TGTGCCAGCAGTTACTCGCCGGTGGGGACTGAAGCTTTCTTT. Protein product: CASSYSPVGTEAFF.

This clonotype was recorded at least ten times. The chain links TRBV5-1 to TRBJ2-2; 12 bases map to TRBD2. V lost 3 bases to trimming and J lost 6 bases; unmatched junction nucleotides: 3. CDR1 and CDR2 (germline): SGHRS, YFSETQ. This CDR3 has 15 amino acids. The CDR3 protein is CASSYGLAGPGELFF. The DNA of the CDR3 is TGCGCCAGCAGCTATGGACTAGCGGGGCCCGGGGAGCTGTTTTTT.

This clonotype was detected ten times or more. The gene calls are TRBV12-3 or TRBV12-4 and TRBJ1-6; unclear D gene. The V end lost 1 base, the J end lost 7 bases, and 8 bases lay between the germline ends. This CDR3 spans 14 amino acids. CDR3 residues: CASSLGPWNSPLHF. Here the CDR3 DNA reads TGTGCCAGCAGTTTAGGACCTTGGAATTCACCCCTCCACTTT.

The chain employs TRBV2 and TRBJ1-1; 7 bases agree with TRBD1. Germline V lookup: CDR1 SNHLY, CDR2 FYNNEI. The CDR3 covers 16 residues. The junction had 7 bases not matched to a gene; V was cut back by 2 bases and J by 1 base. CDR3 sequence: CASSELAGGTNTEAFF. DNA for the CDR3: TGTGCCAGCAGTGAACTGGCAGGGGGAACGAACACTGAAGCTTTCTTT.

This clonotype was found many times. As DNA, the CDR3 is TGTGCCAGCAGCTTAGTGTGGGGTCAGCCCCAGCATTTT. Protein product: CASSLVWGQPQHF. The chain couples TRBV7-8 to TRBJ1-5; D is uncertain. Per germline, CDR1 SGHVS and CDR2 FQNEAQ. There are 13 residues in the CDR3. V was cut by 1 base and J by 6 bases, with 7 bases left in between.

On this clonotype itself: The junction and the germline gene differ at one end; a read error may be behind it. The CDR3 region is CVSSELGTHSYGYTF. The CDR3 nucleotides are TGTGTCAGCAGCGAGTTGGGGACACATTCATATGGCTACACCTTC. V and J are TRBV7-3 and TRBJ1-2; possibly TRBD1 for D (6 bases). In germline, CDR1 is SGHTA, CDR2 FQGTGA. The CDR3 totals 15 residues.

The sample holds many counts of this clonotype. The chain carries TRBV29-1 and TRBJ1-1, with D tentatively TRBD1 (5 bases). The germline V gene has CDR1 SQVTM and CDR2 ANQGSEA. The CDR3 runs to 15 residues. V lost 1 base, J lost 4 bases, and 16 bases lay in between. The CDR3 DNA is TGCAGCGTTGAAGGGGGACGTCCCGTTCGCACTGAAGCTTTCTTT. Translation gives CSVEGGRPVRTEAFF.

V is TRBV20-1 and J is TRBJ2-5; 11 bases are shared with TRBD1. The CDR3 has 14 residues. The trim removed 6 bases at V and 5 bases at J, leaving 8 bases unmatched. The germline V gene encodes CDR1 DFQATT and CDR2 SNEGSKA (reference sequence). The CDR3 nucleotides are TGCAGTGCAAGGACAGGGGGCCCGTCGGAGACCCAGTACTTC. Translating it yields CSARTGGPSETQYF.

In this sample, this clonotype turned up a few times. The chain combines TRBV9 with TRBJ2-7; D ambiguous. The CDR3 runs to 16 residues. Germline V gene sequence: CDR1 SGDLS, CDR2 YYNGEE. V lost 0 bases and J 7 bases, leaving 20 bases between the germline ends. For the CDR3, the DNA is TGTGCCAGCAGCGTAGATGTGGGCTCCTCCTATTATGAGCAGTACTTC. This gives the protein CASSVDVGSSYYEQYF.

Regarding this clonotype: A clone one base away is much larger, so this may be a read error. The genes are TRBV7-9 and TRBJ2-7, with a weak D call TRBD2 (6 bases). The length of the CDR3 is 14 residues. The germline gives CDR1 SEHNR, CDR2 FQNEAQ (reference sequence). The DNA of the CDR3 is TGTGCCAGCAGCTCGGACGGAGGGCTCTACGAGCAGTGCTTC. It encodes CASSSDGGLYEQCF.

The chain couples TRBV7-9 to TRBJ2-5, with D hard to call. Per the germline V gene, CDR1 is SEHNR and CDR2 is FQNEAQ (reference sequence). The length of the CDR3 is 16 residues. The V and J ends lost 4 bases and 1 base respectively, with 16 bases between them. This CDR3 is CASSSRPRTSQETQYF. The CDR3 nucleotides are TGTGCCAGCAGCTCCCGTCCCCGGACCAGCCAAGAGACCCAGTACTTC.

This clonotype was seen ten or more times. The chain combines TRBV2 with TRBJ1-5; D gene unclear. The CDR3 totals 12 residues. The germline V and J ends were trimmed by 3 bases and 3 bases, with 3 bases remaining between them. The germline CDR1 and CDR2 sequences are SNHLY and FYNNEI. DNA of the CDR3: TGTGCCAGCAGTGAGAACAATCAGCCCCAGCATTTT. Protein: CASSENNQPQHF. Based on the CDR3 plus reference TRBV2 and TRBJ1-5, the full variable domain is EPEVTQTPSHQVTQMGQEVILRCVPISNHLYFYWYRQILGQKVEFLVSFYNNEISEKSEIFDDQFSVERPDGSNFTLKIRSTKLEDSAMYFCASSENNQPQHFGDGTRLSIL.

In regard to this clonotype: Compared with germline, one end of the junction differs, possibly owing to a read error. The chain links TRBV15 to TRBJ2-3; 12 positions agree with TRBD2. Germline CDR1 and CDR2: LNHNV and YYDKDF (reference sequence). This CDR3 spans 13 amino acids. Written as DNA, the CDR3 is TGTGCCAGCAGCATGGGACTAGCGGGCGTGCAGTATTTT. Residues: CASSMGLAGVQYF.